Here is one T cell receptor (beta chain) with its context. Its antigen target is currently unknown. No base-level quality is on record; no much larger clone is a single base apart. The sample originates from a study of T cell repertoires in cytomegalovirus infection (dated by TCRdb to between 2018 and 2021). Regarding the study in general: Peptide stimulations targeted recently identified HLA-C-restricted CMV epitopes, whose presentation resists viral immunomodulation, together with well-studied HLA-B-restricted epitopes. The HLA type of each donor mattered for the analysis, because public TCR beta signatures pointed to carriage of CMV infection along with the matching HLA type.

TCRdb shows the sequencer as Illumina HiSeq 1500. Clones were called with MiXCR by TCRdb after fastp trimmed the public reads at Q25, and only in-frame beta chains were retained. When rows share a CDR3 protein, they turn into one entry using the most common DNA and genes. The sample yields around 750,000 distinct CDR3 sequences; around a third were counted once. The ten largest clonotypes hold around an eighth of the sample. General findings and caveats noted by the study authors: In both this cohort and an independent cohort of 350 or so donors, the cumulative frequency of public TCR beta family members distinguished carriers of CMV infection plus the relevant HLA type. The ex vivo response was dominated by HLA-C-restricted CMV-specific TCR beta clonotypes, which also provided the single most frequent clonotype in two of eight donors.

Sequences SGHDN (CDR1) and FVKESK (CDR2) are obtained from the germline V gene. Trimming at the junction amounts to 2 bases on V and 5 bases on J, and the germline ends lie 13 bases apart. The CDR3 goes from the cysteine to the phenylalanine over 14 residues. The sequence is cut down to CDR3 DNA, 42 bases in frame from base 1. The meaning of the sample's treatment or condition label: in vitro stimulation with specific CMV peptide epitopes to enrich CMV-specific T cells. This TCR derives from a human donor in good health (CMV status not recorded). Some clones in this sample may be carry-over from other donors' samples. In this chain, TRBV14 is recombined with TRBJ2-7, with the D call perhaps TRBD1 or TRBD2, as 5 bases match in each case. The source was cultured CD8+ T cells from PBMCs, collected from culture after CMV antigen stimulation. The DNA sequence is TGTGCCAGCAGCCAAACCGGGACGGCGGACGAGCAGTACTTC. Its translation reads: CASSQTGTADEQYF.